This T cell receptor beta chain emerged from a study of neurological immune-mediated disorders. This clonotype was observed many times. This CDR3 is 13 amino acids long. From germline, CDR1 is SGHVS and CDR2 FQNEAQ. V lost 5 bases and J lost 7, with 11 bases in between. Using its own MiXCR run on the 5' RACE reads, TCRdb lists one record per CDR3 protein. The sample has 50,000 to 85,000 distinct CDR3 sequences, around 5.2% seen once. This TCR was recovered from a woman aged 25 to 45 with multiple sclerosis. Input material: PBMCs. The chain carries TRBV7-8 and TRBJ2-2; possible D gene TRBD2, 6 bases. The CDR3 sequence: CASSRRRDGELFF. DNA for the CDR3: TGTGCCAGCAGCCGAAGGCGGGACGGGGAGCTGTTTTTT.